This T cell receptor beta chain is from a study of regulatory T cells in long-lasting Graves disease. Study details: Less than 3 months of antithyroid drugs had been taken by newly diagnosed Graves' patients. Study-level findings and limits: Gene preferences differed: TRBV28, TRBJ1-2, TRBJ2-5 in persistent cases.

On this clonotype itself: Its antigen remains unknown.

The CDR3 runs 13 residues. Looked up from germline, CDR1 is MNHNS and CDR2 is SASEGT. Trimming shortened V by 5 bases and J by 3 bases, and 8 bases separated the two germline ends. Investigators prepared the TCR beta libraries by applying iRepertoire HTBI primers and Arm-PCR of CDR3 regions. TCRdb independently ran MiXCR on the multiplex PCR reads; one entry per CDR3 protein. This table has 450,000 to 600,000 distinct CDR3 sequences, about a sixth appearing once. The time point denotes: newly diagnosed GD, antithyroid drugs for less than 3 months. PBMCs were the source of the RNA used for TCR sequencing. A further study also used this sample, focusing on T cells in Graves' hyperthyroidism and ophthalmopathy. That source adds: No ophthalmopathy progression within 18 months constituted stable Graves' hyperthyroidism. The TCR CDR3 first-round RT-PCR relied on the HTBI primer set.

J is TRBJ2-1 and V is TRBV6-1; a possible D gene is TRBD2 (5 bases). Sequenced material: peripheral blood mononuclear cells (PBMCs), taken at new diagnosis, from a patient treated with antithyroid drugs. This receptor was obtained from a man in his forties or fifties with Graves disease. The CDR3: CASSPDYYNEQFF. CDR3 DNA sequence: TGTGCCAGCAGTCCCGACTACTACAATGAGCAGTTCTTC.